The rows below give T cell receptor beta chains drawn from one sample of a study of blood T cell repertoires in COVID-19. The table came from immunoSEQ multiplex PCR; TCRdb's copy has only in-frame clones and leaves some out. The data show about 99,000 clones, 84% seen once. The sample comprised peripheral blood. The source of these receptors is a man between 65 and 85 years old with active or convalescent COVID-19. Both conserved end residues are part of each CDR3. D genes are given only for firm matches. A row's size may be missing; if present it is once, few, many or a size class.

17,TRBV7-9,TRBD2,-,CASSEVGGAGSYNEQFF
15,TRBV20-1,-,-,CSARDGGFSTGELFF
15,TRBV6-6,TRBD2,-,CASSSWTSGTDTQYF
16,TRBV5-4,TRBD1,-,CASSSPDRVLPGELFF
15,TRBV5-1,-,-,CASSSEVRRYNEQFF
14,TRBV28,TRBD1,once,CASSSLTGFVGYTF
14,TRBV5-4,TRBD1,-,CASSSGQGVWGYTF
16,TRBV7-7,TRBD1,-,CASRSLPGQGIYEQYF
15,TRBV28,-,-,CASSPSGTMLEKLFF
17,TRBV7-3,TRBD2,-,CASSLRDRGGPNNEQFF
14,TRBV6-2/TRBV6-3,-,-,CASSYSRETDTQYF
13,TRBV30,TRBD1,-,CAWSGTGNYEQYF
14,TRBV5-1,TRBD1,-,CASSSRQGGYEQYF
13,TRBV28,TRBD1,-,CASSPQGVGGYTF
16,TRBV7-2,TRBD2,-,CASSLVSGGSYNEQFF
16,TRBV5-1,TRBD2,-,CASSLVAGGSTDTQYF